The clone carrying this T cell receptor beta chain was observed a handful of times. This CDR3 has 14 residues. The germline CDR1 and CDR2 sequences are MDHEN and SYDVKM. The V end lost 5 bases, the J end lost 5 bases, and 16 bases lay between the germline ends. TCRdb ran MiXCR on the 5' RACE reads and lists one entry per CDR3 protein. The sample yields some 120,000 distinct CDR3 sequences, 6% to 8.5% seen once. The record originates from a study of CD8 T cells in ankylosing spondylitis. The source material was blood, either unsorted or a sorted T cell fraction (not recorded which). This chain joins TRBV28 and TRBJ2-7, with D maybe TRBD1 (6 bases). The TCR was taken from a male donor with ankylosing spondylitis or in good health (not recorded which). The CDR3 reads CASSPPRGRDEQYF. The CDR3, as DNA: TGTGCCAGCAGTCCCCCCAGGGGCAGGGACGAGCAGTACTTC.